This T cell receptor (beta chain) was sequenced for a study of CD8 T cells in Susac syndrome. The RNA input was roughly 0.45 to 1 ug, and it was reverse transcribed with random hexamers. TCRdb called the immunoSEQ multiplex PCR reads again in MiXCR, with one record for every CDR3 protein. This table has 95,000 to 150,000 distinct CDR3 sequences, around 95% appearing once. CD8+ and CD4+ T cells from blood underwent TCR beta sequencing, which was carried out in a high-throughput format. Unmatched junction bases numbered 3, after V lost 1 base and J lost 4 bases. The V gene's germline CDR1 is KGHSH and CDR2 LQKENI. This CDR3 spans 15 amino acids.

Sequencing input: CD4+ T cells from PBMCs. The TCR sequence derives from a human donor in good health. V and J are TRBV18 and TRBJ2-2; 7 bases line up with TRBD1. CDR3 region: CASSPRGQSTGELFF. CDR3 nucleotides: TGTGCCAGCTCACCACGGGGACAGAGCACCGGGGAGCTGTTTTTT.